This entry lists 12 T cell receptor beta chains sequenced from one sample in a study of blood T cell repertoires in COVID-19. Sequencing used immunoSEQ multiplex PCR; TCRdb keeps in-frame clones, though not all of them. The repertoire includes about 120,000 clones, over 75% of them detected once, and 9.5% to 13% sits in the top ten. The sample was peripheral blood. Receptors originate from a man at least 80 years old with acute or convalescent COVID-19.

This chain joins TRBV5-3 and TRBJ2-1, with 10 bases identical to TRBD2. TRBV5-3 is sorted into the ORF group, with uncertain function. V shed 3 bases, J shed 8 bases, and the junction held 2 bases outside the gene matches. This CDR3 is built from 13 residues. In DNA, the CDR3 is TGTGCCAGAAGCTGGGGGACTAGCGATGAGCAGTTCTTC. The encoded protein is CARSWGTSDEQFF.

This clone came up once. The chain carries TRBV7-2 and TRBJ2-5; D remains ambiguous. V lost 2 bases and J lost 2, with 9 bases in between. Germline loops: CDR1 SGHTA, CDR2 FQGNSA. This CDR3 is 14 amino acids long. For the CDR3, the DNA is TGTGCCAGCAGCTTATCCAGAATACAAGAGACCCAGTACTTC. It codes for CASSLSRIQETQYF.

The chain couples TRBV18 to TRBJ1-2; D gene ambiguous. Per germline, CDR1 KGHSH and CDR2 LQKENI. The V end was cut by 3 bases, the J end by 3 bases, with 14 bases between. The CDR3 has 15 amino acids. The CDR3 nucleotides are TGTGCCAGCTCACCGGGCCCAGGCCCCCACTATGGCTACACCTTC. This gives the protein CASSPGPGPHYGYTF.

The chain uses TRBV11-2 and TRBJ2-1; 7 positions match TRBD1. The V gene end was trimmed by 4 bases and the J gene end by 4 bases; junction bases not matched to a gene: 4. Germline V CDR1 and CDR2: SGHAT, FQNNGV. This CDR3 contains 14 residues. CDR3 protein: CASSSWGQYNEQFF. The CDR3, as DNA: TGTGCCAGCAGCTCTTGGGGACAGTACAATGAGCAGTTCTTC.

The chain couples TRBV3-1 (or the pseudogene TRBV3-2) to TRBJ2-1, with 10 nucleotides matching TRBD2. The CDR3 extends over 16 amino acids. Losses at the gene ends were 4 bases for V and 6 bases for J; bases not matched to a gene: 9. Germline CDR1 is LGHDT and CDR2 is YNNKEL (reference sequence). The CDR3 DNA sequence: TGTGCCAGCAGCCCAAATCTAGCGGGAGTAAGCAATGAGCAGTTCTTC. Residues: CASSPNLAGVSNEQFF.

The rearrangement uses TRBV6-6 and TRBJ1-1; tentatively, D is TRBD1 (6 bases). CDR3 length: 15 residues. V was pared by 6 bases and J by 0 bases, with 14 bases between. The germline gives CDR1 MNHNY, CDR2 SVGAGI (reference sequence). The CDR3, as DNA: TGTGCCAGCAGGGCCACAGGGACCGTGAACACTGAAGCTTTCTTT. This encodes CASRATGTVNTEAFF.

This clone was recorded once. The rearrangement links TRBV19 to TRBJ2-3, with 12 positions matching TRBD2. Germline CDR1 reads LNHDA; CDR2 reads SQIVND (reference sequence). This CDR3 region has 16 residues. V shed 4 bases, J shed 6 bases, and the junction held 8 bases outside the gene matches. The chain's CDR3 is CASSTELAGGADTQYF. CDR3 DNA sequence: TGTGCCAGTAGTACCGAACTAGCGGGGGGTGCGGATACGCAGTATTTT.

The chain employs TRBV9 and TRBJ2-7; 7 bases agree with TRBD1. The germline CDR1 and CDR2 sequences are SGDLS and YYNGEE. This CDR3 comprises 14 residues. Trimming removed 0 bases from V and 4 bases from J; junction bases left unmatched: 4. The CDR3 sequence: CASSVEGQLYEQYF. The CDR3 bases are TGTGCCAGCAGCGTAGAGGGACAGCTTTACGAGCAGTACTTC.

V usage is TRBV6-5 and J usage is TRBJ1-2; D gene uncertain. V lost 10 bases, J lost 3 bases, and 9 bases lay in between. CDR1 is MNHEY, CDR2 SVGAGI, per germline. This CDR3 spans 11 amino acids. The DNA of the CDR3 is TGTGCCACCAGACTCGACTATGGCTACACCTTC. The encoded protein is CATRLDYGYTF.

This chain links TRBV5-4 with TRBJ1-4, with D possibly TRBD1 on 6 matching bases. The CDR3 loop spans 17 amino acids. V shed 4 bases and J shed 0 bases, with 16 bases lying between them. The germline V gene has CDR1 SGHNT and CDR2 YYREEE (reference sequence). The CDR3 DNA follows: TGTGCCAGCAGCCCTCGAGGACAGTCGACAACTAATGAAAAACTGTTTTTT. This encodes CASSPRGQSTTNEKLFF.

The V gene is TRBV7-7, the J gene TRBJ2-3; 9 bases map to TRBD1. The CDR3 consists of 14 residues. The germline gives CDR1 SSHAT, CDR2 FNYEAQ (reference sequence). V shed 3 bases, J shed 3 bases, and the junction held 1 base outside the gene matches. DNA of the CDR3: TGTGCCAGCAGCTTCGGACAGGGGACAGATACGCAGTATTTT. It is translated as CASSFGQGTDTQYF.

The chain uses TRBV19 and TRBJ1-2, with 9 bases fitting TRBD1. Germline V gene lookup returns CDR1 LNHDA and CDR2 SQIVND (reference sequence). Trimming removed 5 bases from V and 8 bases from J; junction bases left unmatched: 9. The length of the CDR3 is 14 residues. The CDR3, as DNA: TGTGCCAGTAGTGAACAGGGGGCTGGTGGGGGCTACACCTTC. It specifies CASSEQGAGGGYTF.